This T cell receptor (beta chain) was sequenced during a study of blood T cell repertoires in COVID-19. TCRdb keeps only in-frame clones here, not all; method: immunoSEQ multiplex PCR. The repertoire holds approximately 120,000 clones, with approximately 86% as singletons. V shed 10 bases and J 2 bases; nucleotides not matched to a gene: 10. Germline assignment: CDR1 WSHSY and CDR2 SAAADI. The length of the CDR3 is 14 residues. The source of this sequence is a woman in her forties or fifties who had recovered from COVID-19. The sequenced material came from peripheral blood. The chain joins TRBV10-2 to TRBJ2-7; TRBD2 matches 8 bases. The CDR3 DNA is TGCGCCACCCAGCGGGAACTAGCGGCCTACGAGCAGTACTTC. Its protein product is CATQRELAAYEQYF.